Listed below are T cell receptor beta chains from one sample, sequenced in a study of shared clonotypes between healthy human individuals. Sequencing was performed with immunoSEQ multiplex PCR; in TCRdb, only in-frame clones are kept and a portion is missing. The table includes about 2.2 million clones, around 95% detected once. Sequenced sample: naive CD8+ T cells from PBMCs. Every receptor here comes from a man aged 18 to 35 in good health. Some clones in this sample may be carry-over from other donors' samples. Each CDR3 is given with its conserved first and last residue. The order of the fields is D gene, clone size, V gene, J gene, CDR3 DNA, CDR3 protein. D genes are given only for firm matches. Size tells how often a clone was seen (once, few, many) or the class of an expanded clone, and some rows leave it out.

-	once	TRBV7-9	TRBJ2-7	TGTGCCAGCAGCTTAGTGGGACCGTCCTACGAGCAGTACTTC	CASSLVGPSYEQYF
TRBD2	-	TRBV9	TRBJ2-1	TGTGCCAGCAGCGACGGGACTAGCGGGGGGAATGAGCAGTTCTTC	CASSDGTSGGNEQFF
-	-	TRBV10-3	TRBJ1-1	TGTGCCATCAGTGAGTCTGCCTCGGGGAACACTGAAGCTTTCTTT	CAISESASGNTEAFF
-	-	TRBV28	TRBJ2-4	TGTGCCAGCAGTTTCGGGGATTTAGCCAAAAACATTCAGTACTTC	CASSFGDLAKNIQYF
-	-	TRBV5-5	TRBJ2-7	TGTGCCAGCAGCTTGGTATCTTCCTACGAGCAGTACTTC	CASSLVSSYEQYF
-	-	TRBV5-1	TRBJ2-7	TGCGCCAGCAGCTTGGGACCCCCGATCCACGAGCAGTACTTC	CASSLGPPIHEQYF
-	-	TRBV11-2	TRBJ1-3	TGTGCCAGCAGCTTAGGGACGTCTGGAAACACCATATATTTT	CASSLGTSGNTIYF
TRBD1	few	TRBV19	TRBJ1-1	TGTGCCAGTAGTATGGACAGGGGTGAGGACACTGAAGCTTTCTTT	CASSMDRGEDTEAFF
-	-	TRBV5-6	TRBJ1-2	TGTGCCAGCAGCCCCCCGGCCGCAGGAGAGGGCTACACCTTC	CASSPPAAGEGYTF
TRBD1	-	TRBV27	TRBJ2-7	TGTGCCAGCCGGACAGGGATCCACGAGCAGTACTTC	CASRTGIHEQYF
-	-	TRBV27	TRBJ2-3	TGTGCCAGCAGTTTCGGGGGTCGCACAGATACGCAGTATTTT	CASSFGGRTDTQYF
TRBD1	-	TRBV7-9	TRBJ2-7	TGTGCCAGCAGCTCCCGGACAGGCCCTCGCGTCTACGAGCAGTACTTC	CASSSRTGPRVYEQYF
TRBD1	-	TRBV2	TRBJ2-4	TGTGCCAGCAGAGACCGGGACAGGGCCCAAAACATTCAGTACTTC	CASRDRDRAQNIQYF
-	-	TRBV5-6	TRBJ2-2	TGTGCCAGCAAAAGAGGGGGGAGGGCCACCGGGGAGCTGTTTTTT	CASKRGGRATGELFF
TRBD1	-	TRBV28	TRBJ2-5	TGTGCCAGCAGTCCGGGAAGTGAGACAGGGCACCCTGAGACCCAGTACTTC	CASSPGSETGHPETQYF
-	few	TRBV28	TRBJ1-2	TGTGCCAGCATGAAATTTGGCTATGGCTACACCTTC	CASMKFGYGYTF
TRBD1	-	TRBV27	TRBJ1-2	TGTGCCAGCAGTTTTGATGGGACAGGGGCCTATGGCTACACCTTC	CASSFDGTGAYGYTF
-	-	TRBV6-1	TRBJ2-2	TGTGCCAGCAGTGAAGCATTAGGGCCCGGGGAGCTGTTTTTT	CASSEALGPGELFF
TRBD2	-	TRBV5-6	TRBJ2-4	TGTGCCAGCAGCTTGCCTAGCGGGAGCCAAAACATTCAGTACTTC	CASSLPSGSQNIQYF
TRBD1	-	TRBV5-6	TRBJ1-2	TGTGCCAGCAGCTTGAGGGACAGGGAAGTGGAAGGCTACACCTTC	CASSLRDREVEGYTF
-	-	TRBV5-6	TRBJ2-1	TGTGCCAGCAGCTTGGGCGGCAATGAGCAGTTCTTC	CASSLGGNEQFF
-	-	TRBV2	TRBJ2-7	TGTGCCAGCAGTGAACCGACCCCCTACGAGCAGTACTTC	CASSEPTPYEQYF
TRBD1	-	TRBV4-2	TRBJ1-6	TGTGCCAGCAGCGAAGGCCCGACAGGGGGCGGTTCACCCCTCCACTTT	CASSEGPTGGGSPLHF
TRBD2	-	TRBV10-2	TRBJ2-2	TGCGCCAGCAGTGGCAAGAGACACGGGGGGGCCGGGGAGCTGTTTTTT	CASSGKRHGGAGELFF
TRBD2	-	TRBV9	TRBJ2-1	TGTGCCAGCAGCGTAGAAGGCGGGAGGAACAATGAGCAGTTCTTC	CASSVEGGRNNEQFF
-	-	TRBV29-1	TRBJ1-2	TGCAGCGTTGTGGGGAGCTATGGCTACACCTTC	CSVVGSYGYTF
-	-	TRBV5-1	TRBJ2-1	TGCGCCAGCAGCTTGTATCGAAGCGGAGAGTACAATGAGCAGTTCTTC	CASSLYRSGEYNEQFF
-	-	TRBV6-5	TRBJ2-3	TGTGCCAGCAGTTACTCGAGGTCTCCCACAGATACGCAGTATTTT	CASSYSRSPTDTQYF
TRBD1	-	TRBV7-9	TRBJ1-1	TGTGCCAGCACCAGGGGGGCGGTTGAAGCTTTCTTT	CASTRGAVEAFF
TRBD2	-	TRBV7-9	TRBJ2-5	TGTGCCAGCAGTCCCGGGAGGTTCGAGACCCAGTACTTC	CASSPGRFETQYF